Reported below is one T cell receptor beta chain. This sample is part of a study of blood T cell repertoires in COVID-19. Study overall: There were acute and convalescent COVID-19 samples, and they came from the United States, Italy and Spain. T cells, B-cell-depleted T cells, or PBMCs supplied cDNA or gDNA.

V dropped 2 bases and J dropped 10 bases, with 8 bases sitting between them. Germline V CDR1 and CDR2: MNHNS, SASEGT. This CDR3 comprises 11 residues. The study drew participants aged about 18 to 89 years from 20 to 30 US areas. Self-reported history from a screening survey and questionnaire set each donor's cohort. Sequenced by immunoSEQ multiplex PCR; TCRdb stores in-frame clones only, minus some. The sample includes over 150,000 clones, roughly 85% seen only once; the top ten take around 17%. The J gene is TRBJ1-1, the V gene TRBV6-1; maybe TRBD1 (5 bases). The clonotype originates from a woman aged 70-85 years in a cohort exposed to, infected with or recovered from COVID-19 (not recorded which). Sequenced sample: PBMCs or T cells enriched from blood (not recorded which). CDR3 nucleotide sequence: TGTGCCAGCAGTGAAAGGGGTGCAGCTTTCTTT. Translated, it gives CASSERGAAFF.